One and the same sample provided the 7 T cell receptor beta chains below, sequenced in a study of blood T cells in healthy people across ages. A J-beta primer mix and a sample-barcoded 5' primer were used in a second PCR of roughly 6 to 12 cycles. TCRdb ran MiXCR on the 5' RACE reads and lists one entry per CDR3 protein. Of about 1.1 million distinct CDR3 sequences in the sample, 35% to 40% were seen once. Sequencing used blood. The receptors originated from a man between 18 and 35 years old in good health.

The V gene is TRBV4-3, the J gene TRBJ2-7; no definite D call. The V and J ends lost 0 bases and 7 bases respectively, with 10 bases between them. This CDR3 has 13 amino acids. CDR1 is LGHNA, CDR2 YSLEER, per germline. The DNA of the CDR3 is TGCGCCAGCAGCCAAGACCCCAGGAATGAGCAGTACTTC. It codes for CASSQDPRNEQYF.

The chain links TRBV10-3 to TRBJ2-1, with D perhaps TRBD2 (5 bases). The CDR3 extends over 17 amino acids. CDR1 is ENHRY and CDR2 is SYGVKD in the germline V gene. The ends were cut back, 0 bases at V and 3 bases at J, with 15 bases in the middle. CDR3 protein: CAISESGGPRNYNEQFF. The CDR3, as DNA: TGTGCCATCAGTGAGTCGGGCGGGCCGCGAAACTACAATGAGCAGTTCTTC.

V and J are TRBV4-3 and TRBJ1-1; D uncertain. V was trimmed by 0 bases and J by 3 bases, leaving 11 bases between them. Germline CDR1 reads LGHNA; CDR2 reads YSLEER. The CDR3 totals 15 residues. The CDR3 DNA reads TGCGCCAGCAGCCAAGATGGGCGGGCAGACACTGAAGCTTTCTTT. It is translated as CASSQDGRADTEAFF.

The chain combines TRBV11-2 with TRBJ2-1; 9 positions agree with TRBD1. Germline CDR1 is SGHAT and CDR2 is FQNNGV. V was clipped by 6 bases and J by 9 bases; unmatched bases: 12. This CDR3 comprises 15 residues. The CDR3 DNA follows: TGTGCCAGCAGACAACCGGGACAGGGAGGAGGTGAGCAGTTCTTC. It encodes CASRQPGQGGGEQFF.

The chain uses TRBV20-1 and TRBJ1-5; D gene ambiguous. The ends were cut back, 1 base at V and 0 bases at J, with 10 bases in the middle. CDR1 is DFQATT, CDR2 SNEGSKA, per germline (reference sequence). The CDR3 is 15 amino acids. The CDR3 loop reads CSARAPLNSNQPQHF. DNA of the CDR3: TGCAGTGCTAGAGCACCGCTGAATAGCAATCAGCCCCAGCATTTT.

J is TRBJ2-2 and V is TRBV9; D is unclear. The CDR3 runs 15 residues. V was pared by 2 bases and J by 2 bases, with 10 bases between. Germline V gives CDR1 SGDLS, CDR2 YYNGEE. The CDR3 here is CASSVRAPNTGELFF. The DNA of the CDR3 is TGTGCCAGCAGCGTCCGAGCCCCTAACACCGGGGAGCTGTTTTTT.

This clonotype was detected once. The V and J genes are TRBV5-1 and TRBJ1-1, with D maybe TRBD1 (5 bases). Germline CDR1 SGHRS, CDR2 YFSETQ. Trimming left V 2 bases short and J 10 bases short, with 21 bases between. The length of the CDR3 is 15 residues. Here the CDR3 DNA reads TGCGCCAGCAGCTTACCGGGACCCCAGGTTGGGGTAGCTTTCTTT. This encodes CASSLPGPQVGVAFF.